Each of the 8 T cell receptor beta chains below was sequenced from the same sample in a study of shared clonotypes between healthy human individuals. Profiled with immunoSEQ multiplex PCR; TCRdb holds only in-frame clones, not every one. In the table there are some 2,100,000 clones, around 93% of which are singletons. Terminally differentiated effector memory CD45RA+ cells were excluded by CCR7 positive selection of CD45RO-negative cells. Sequences were obtained from naive CD8+ T cells from PBMCs. The receptor set was obtained from a man aged 18 to 35 in good health. Some clones in this sample may be carry-over from other donors' samples.

V gene TRBV4-2 combines with J gene TRBJ2-3; 11 bases are a match to TRBD1. The CDR3 loop spans 15 amino acids. Trimming at V came to 5 bases and at J to 6 bases, leaving 7 bases not matched to a gene. Germline CDR1 reads LGHNA; CDR2 reads YNFKEQ. The CDR3 DNA is TGTGCCAGCAGCTCTAGGGGACAGGGGGGCGATACGCAGTATTTT. This sequence encodes CASSSRGQGGDTQYF.

The chain uses TRBV27 and TRBJ1-5; unclear D gene. Trimming removed 2 bases from V and 6 bases from J, with 11 bases in between. The germline gives CDR1 MNHEY, CDR2 SMNVEV (reference sequence). The length of the CDR3 is 14 residues. CDR3 in amino acids: CASSLQPASQPQHF. CDR3 nucleotide sequence: TGTGCCAGCAGTTTACAGCCGGCCAGTCAGCCCCAGCATTTT.

This clone was seen once. The CDR3 coding sequence is TGTGCCAGTAGCCCCGGGACTAGCGCCCACGAGCAGTACTTC. Translation: CASSPGTSAHEQYF. V usage is TRBV19 and J usage is TRBJ2-7; TRBD2 matches 10 bases. Germline V gene sequence: CDR1 LNHDA, CDR2 SQIVND (reference sequence). V was clipped by 6 bases and J by 5 bases; unmatched bases: 7. CDR3 size: 14 residues. Full variable domain (missing parts from reference TRBV19 and TRBJ2-7): DGGITQSPKYLFRKEGQNVTLSCEQNLNHDAMYWYRQDPGQGLRLIYYSQIVNDFQKGDIAEGYSVSREKKESFPLTVTSAQKNPTAFYLCASSPGTSAHEQYFGPGTRLTVT.

This chain joins TRBV2 and TRBJ1-5; D remains unclear. Germline CDR1 is SNHLY and CDR2 is FYNNEI. The CDR3 consists of 14 residues. V lost 5 bases and J 5 bases, leaving 13 bases between the germline ends. CDR3 in amino acids: CASSPDGEYQPQHF. CDR3 in DNA: TGTGCCAGCAGTCCCGACGGGGAGTATCAGCCCCAGCATTTT. Full variable domain (rest looked up from reference TRBV2 and TRBJ1-5): EPEVTQTPSHQVTQMGQEVILRCVPISNHLYFYWYRQILGQKVEFLVSFYNNEISEKSEIFDDQFSVERPDGSNFTLKIRSTKLEDSAMYFCASSPDGEYQPQHFGDGTRLSIL.

V usage is TRBV19 and J usage is TRBJ1-1; D is possibly TRBD1 (6 bases). Germline V CDR1 and CDR2: LNHDA, SQIVND (reference sequence). Trimming took 0 bases from V and 5 from J, leaving 13 bases between them. This CDR3 has 15 residues. The CDR3 reads CASSIEEGGRTEAFF. The DNA for the CDR3 is TGTGCCAGTAGTATAGAGGAAGGGGGAAGGACTGAAGCTTTCTTT.

J is TRBJ2-5 and V is TRBV9, with D unclear. This CDR3 is 15 amino acids long. Germline-derived CDR1 and CDR2 are SGDLS and YYNGEE. Trimming pared 0 bases from V and 5 bases from J, leaving 14 bases between. The DNA for the CDR3 is TGTGCCAGCAGCGTAGGAGCAGACCAGAGGGAGACCCAGTACTTC. Its protein is CASSVGADQRETQYF.

The chain is built from TRBV18 and TRBJ2-3; D remains unclear. With 3 bases removed from V and 8 bases from J, the gap between germline ends came to 12 bases. This CDR3 has 13 residues. CDR1 KGHSH and CDR2 LQKENI come from the germline V gene. The CDR3 DNA reads TGTGCCAGCTCACCTCCCCTAGATGGTACGCAGTATTTT. It translates to CASSPPLDGTQYF.

The gene calls are TRBV2 and TRBJ2-2, with 7 nucleotides matching TRBD2. Germline V gene lookup returns CDR1 SNHLY and CDR2 FYNNEI. The CDR3 spans 15 residues. V lost 5 bases to trimming and J lost 1 base; unmatched junction nucleotides: 4. The CDR3 is CASSPGRRNTGELFF. CDR3 sequence (DNA): TGTGCCAGCAGTCCCGGGAGGCGGAACACCGGGGAGCTGTTTTTT.